This TCR beta chain was sequenced for a study of blood T cell repertoires in COVID-19. At the level of the study: From T cells, B-cell-depleted T cells, or PBMCs came the material, which was cDNA or gDNA.

Assay used: immunoSEQ multiplex PCR; TCRdb lists only in-frame clones, some missing. Of around 200,000 clones listed, 80% are singletons. CDR3 length: 14 residues. V lost 4 bases and J 3 bases, leaving 13 bases between the germline ends. CDR1 is SGHTA, CDR2 FQGNSA, per germline. Participants were aged 18 to 89 years, lived in 20 to 30 US areas, and enrolled virtually. This clonotype originated in a woman in her 40s with acute COVID-19. This chain links TRBV7-2 with TRBJ2-7; no definite D call. The sequencing input was PBMCs or T cells enriched from blood (not recorded which). In nucleotides, the CDR3 is TGTGCCAGCAGCTCTTGGCTTGGCGGCTACGAGCAGTACTTC. It encodes CASSSWLGGYEQYF.